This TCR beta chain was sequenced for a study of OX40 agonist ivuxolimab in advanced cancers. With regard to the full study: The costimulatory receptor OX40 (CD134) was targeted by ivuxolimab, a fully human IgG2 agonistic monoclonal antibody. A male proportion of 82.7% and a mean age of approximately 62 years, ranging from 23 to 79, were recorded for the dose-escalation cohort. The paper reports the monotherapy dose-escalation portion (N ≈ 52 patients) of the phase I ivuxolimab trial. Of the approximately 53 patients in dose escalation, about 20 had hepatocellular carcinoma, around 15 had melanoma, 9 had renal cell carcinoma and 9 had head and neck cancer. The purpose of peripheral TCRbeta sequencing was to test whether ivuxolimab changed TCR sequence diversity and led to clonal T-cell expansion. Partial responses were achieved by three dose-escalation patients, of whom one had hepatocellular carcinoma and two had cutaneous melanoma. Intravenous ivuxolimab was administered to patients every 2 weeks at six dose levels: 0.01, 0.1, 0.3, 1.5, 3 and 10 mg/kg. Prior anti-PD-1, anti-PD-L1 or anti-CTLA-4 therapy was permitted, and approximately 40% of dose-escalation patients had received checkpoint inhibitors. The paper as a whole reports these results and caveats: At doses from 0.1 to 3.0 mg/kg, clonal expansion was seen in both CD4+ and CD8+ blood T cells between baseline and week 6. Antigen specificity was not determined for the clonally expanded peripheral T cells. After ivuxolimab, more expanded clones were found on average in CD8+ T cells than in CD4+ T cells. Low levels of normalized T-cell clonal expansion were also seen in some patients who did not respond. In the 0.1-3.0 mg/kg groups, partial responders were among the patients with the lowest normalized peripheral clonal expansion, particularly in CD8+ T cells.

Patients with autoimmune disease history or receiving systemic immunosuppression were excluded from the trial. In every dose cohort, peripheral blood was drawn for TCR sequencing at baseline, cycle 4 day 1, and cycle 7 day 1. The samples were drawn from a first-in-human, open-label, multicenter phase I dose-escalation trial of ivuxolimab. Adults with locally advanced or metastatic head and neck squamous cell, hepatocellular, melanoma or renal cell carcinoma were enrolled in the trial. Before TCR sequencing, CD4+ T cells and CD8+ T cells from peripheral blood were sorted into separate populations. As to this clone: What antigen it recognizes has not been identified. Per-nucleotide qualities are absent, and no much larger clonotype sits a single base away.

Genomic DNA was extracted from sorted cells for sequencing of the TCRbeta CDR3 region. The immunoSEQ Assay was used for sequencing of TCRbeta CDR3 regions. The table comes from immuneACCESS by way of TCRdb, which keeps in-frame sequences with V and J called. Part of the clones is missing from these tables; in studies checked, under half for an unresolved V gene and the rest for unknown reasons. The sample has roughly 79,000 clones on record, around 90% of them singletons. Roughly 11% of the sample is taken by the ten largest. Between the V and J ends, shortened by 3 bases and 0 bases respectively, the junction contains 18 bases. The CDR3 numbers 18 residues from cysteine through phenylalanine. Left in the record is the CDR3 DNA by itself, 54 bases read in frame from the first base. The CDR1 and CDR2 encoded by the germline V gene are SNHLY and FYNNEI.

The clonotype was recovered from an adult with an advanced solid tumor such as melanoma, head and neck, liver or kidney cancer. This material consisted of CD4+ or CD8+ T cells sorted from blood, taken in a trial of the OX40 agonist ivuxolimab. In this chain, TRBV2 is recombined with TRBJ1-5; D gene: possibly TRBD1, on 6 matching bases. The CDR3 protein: CASSDWVQGIDSNQPQHF. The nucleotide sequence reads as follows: TGTGCCAGCAGTGATTGGGTACAGGGCATTGATAGCAATCAGCCCCAGCATTTT.